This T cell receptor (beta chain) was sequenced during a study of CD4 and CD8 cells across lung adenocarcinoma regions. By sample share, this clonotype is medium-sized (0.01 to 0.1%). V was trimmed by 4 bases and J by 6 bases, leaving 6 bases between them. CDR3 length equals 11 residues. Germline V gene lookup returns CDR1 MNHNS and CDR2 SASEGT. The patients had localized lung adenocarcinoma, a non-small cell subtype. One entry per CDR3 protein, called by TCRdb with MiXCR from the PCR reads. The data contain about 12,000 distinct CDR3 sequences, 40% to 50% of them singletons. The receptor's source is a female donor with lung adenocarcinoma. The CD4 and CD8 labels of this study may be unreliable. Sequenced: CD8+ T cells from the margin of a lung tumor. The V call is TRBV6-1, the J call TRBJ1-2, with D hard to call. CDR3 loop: CASSVSDGYTF. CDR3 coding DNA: TGTGCCAGCAGTGTGTCGGATGGCTACACCTTC.